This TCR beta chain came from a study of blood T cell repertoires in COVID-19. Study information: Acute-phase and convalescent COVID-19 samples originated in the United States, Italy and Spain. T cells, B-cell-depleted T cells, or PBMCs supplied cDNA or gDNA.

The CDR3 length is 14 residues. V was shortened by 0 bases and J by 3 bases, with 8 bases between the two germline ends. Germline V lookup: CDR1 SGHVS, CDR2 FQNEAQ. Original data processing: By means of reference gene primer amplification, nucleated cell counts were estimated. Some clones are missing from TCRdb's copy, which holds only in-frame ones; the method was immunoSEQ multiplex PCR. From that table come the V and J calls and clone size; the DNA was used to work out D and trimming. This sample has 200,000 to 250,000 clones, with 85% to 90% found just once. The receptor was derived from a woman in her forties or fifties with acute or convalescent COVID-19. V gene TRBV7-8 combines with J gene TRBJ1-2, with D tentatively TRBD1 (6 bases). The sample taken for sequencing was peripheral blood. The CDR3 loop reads CASSLAGGDYGYTF. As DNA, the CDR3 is TGTGCCAGCAGCTTAGCAGGGGGGGACTATGGCTACACCTTC.